This T cell receptor beta chain was recorded in a study of shared clonotypes between healthy human individuals. This CDR3 spans 13 amino acids. The germline CDR1 and CDR2 sequences are SGHNT and YYREEE (reference sequence). J gave up 6 bases and V 5 bases, and 4 bases lay outside the gene matches. Libraries were prepared by immunoSEQ multiplex PCR; TCRdb keeps only in-frame clonotypes and omits some of them. Here the sample spans more than 2 million clones, roughly 95% being singletons. This sequence was found in a man younger than 30 in good health. The chain combines TRBV5-4 with TRBJ2-3; TRBD2 agrees at 9 bases. The material sequenced was naive CD4+ T cells sorted from blood. As for subset: CD45RA+ positively selected. Here the CDR3 reads CASRSGLADTQYF. The CDR3 region has the DNA TGTGCCAGCAGGTCTGGACTAGCGGATACGCAGTATTTT.